The 26 T cell receptor beta chains below come from one sample, sequenced in a study of shared clonotypes between healthy human individuals. Method: immunoSEQ multiplex PCR; TCRdb's copy keeps in-frame clones and lacks some. The table shows about 600,000 clones, with roughly 79% occurring only once. The specimen was PBMCs. The receptor set was obtained from a woman in her thirties or forties in good health. Some clones in this sample may be carry-over from other donors' samples.

Of note for this clone: Other DNA sequences in the sample encode the same CDR3. This chain uses TRBV7-2 with TRBJ2-7, with D maybe TRBD1 (6 bases). Germline CDR1 and CDR2: SGHTA and FQGNSA. CDR3 length equals 15 residues. Trimming pared 1 base from V and 4 bases from J, leaving 14 bases between. CDR3 nucleotides: TGTGCCAGCAGCTTAGGGTGGACAGAAAATTACGAGCAGTACTTC. Its protein is CASSLGWTENYEQYF.

V and J are TRBV9 and TRBJ2-5; TRBD1 is a possible D gene (6 bases). CDR3 length: 14 amino acids. Trimming left V 3 bases short and J 1 base short, with 10 bases between. Germline CDR1 reads SGDLS; CDR2 reads YYNGEE. CDR3 sequence (DNA): TGTGCCAGCAGCGGGATGGACAGCCAAGAGACCCAGTACTTC. It codes for CASSGMDSQETQYF.

The chain is built from TRBV5-1 and TRBJ2-1; D remains unclear. Trimming pared 7 bases from V and 0 bases from J, leaving 8 bases between. CDR1 and CDR2 (germline): SGHRS, YFSETQ. This CDR3 is built from 13 residues. CDR3 in DNA: TGCGCCAGCCCCTCTTTCTCCTACAATGAGCAGTTCTTC. This codes for CASPSFSYNEQFF.

CDR3: CASSLGLAGGHTYSYEQYF. The CDR3, as DNA: TGCGCCAGCAGCTTGGGGTTAGCGGGAGGCCATACGTACTCCTACGAGCAGTACTTC. The chain links TRBV5-1 to TRBJ2-7; 10 bases are shared with TRBD2. CDR3 length equals 19 residues. Germline V CDR1 and CDR2: SGHRS, YFSETQ. V lost 0 bases to trimming and J lost 0 bases; unmatched junction nucleotides: 12.

The chain carries TRBV10-3 and TRBJ2-1; 16 positions agree with TRBD2. The CDR3 covers 18 residues. The germline V gene has CDR1 ENHRY and CDR2 SYGVKD. After removal of 2 bases from V and 6 bases from J, the junction contained 7 bases not matched to a gene. Here the CDR3 DNA reads TGTGCCATCAGTGAGCCCGGGACTAGCGGGAGGGCCCGCAATGAGCAGTTCTTC. Translating gives CAISEPGTSGRARNEQFF.

This chain connects TRBV18 to TRBJ2-7; D not certain. This CDR3 has 13 amino acids. CDR1 is KGHSH, CDR2 LQKENI, per germline. V was pared by 2 bases and J by 5 bases, with 10 bases between. The CDR3 loop reads CASSPRVWDEQYF. CDR3 in DNA: TGTGCCAGCTCACCAAGGGTGTGGGACGAGCAGTACTTC.

A remark on this clone: In the same sample, other DNA sequences code for this CDR3. This rearrangement joins TRBV5-1 to TRBJ2-2, with 10 bases lining up with TRBD1. Looked up from germline, CDR1 is SGHRS and CDR2 is YFSETQ. Trimming at V came to 2 bases and at J to 4 bases, leaving 2 bases not matched to a gene. This CDR3 spans 15 amino acids. CDR3 sequence (DNA): TGCGCCAGCAGCTTAGGACAGGGGGGCACCGGGGAGCTGTTTTTT. It codes for CASSLGQGGTGELFF.

This clone was recorded once. The V call is TRBV18, the J call TRBJ1-2, with D perhaps matching TRBD1 (5 bases). Germline-derived CDR1 and CDR2 are KGHSH and LQKENI. The CDR3 consists of 13 residues. V was shortened by 6 bases and J by 4 bases, with 12 bases between the two germline ends. CDR3 amino acids: CASSPETVYGYTF. The DNA for the CDR3 is TGTGCCAGCTCCCCAGAGACAGTCTATGGCTACACCTTC.

V is TRBV29-1 and J is TRBJ1-1, with 8 nucleotides matching TRBD1. The germline V gene has CDR1 SQVTM and CDR2 ANQGSEA. The length of the CDR3 is 14 residues. The V and J ends lost 4 bases and 0 bases, in that order; junction bases with no gene match: 4. CDR3 protein: CSVVRQGMNTEAFF. In nucleotides, the CDR3 is TGCAGCGTTGTAAGACAGGGGATGAACACTGAAGCTTTCTTT.

The V and J genes are TRBV30 and TRBJ1-2; D is uncertain. The V gene lost 0 bases and the J gene lost 4 bases, with 9 bases spanning the gap. Germline-derived CDR1 and CDR2 are GTSNPN and SVGIG (reference sequence). This CDR3 has 13 amino acids. The CDR3 bases are TGTGCCTGGAGTGTAGTAGTAAGCTATGGCTACACCTTC. Its translation is CAWSVVVSYGYTF.

In its sample, this clone was seen once. CDR3 in DNA: TGTGCCAGCAGCCATGTGACAGAGAACACTGAAGCTTTCTTT. This gives the protein CASSHVTENTEAFF. The chain combines TRBV7-9 with TRBJ1-1; tentatively, D is TRBD1 (5 bases). CDR1 is SEHNR, CDR2 FQNEAQ, per germline (reference sequence). V dropped 5 bases and J dropped 1 base, with 11 bases sitting between them. This CDR3 is 14 amino acids long.

There are a few counts of this clone. The chain has TRBV7-3 and TRBJ2-1; 9 positions agree with TRBD2. Germline V gene sequence: CDR1 SGHTA, CDR2 FQGTGA. The ends lost 5 bases at V and 10 bases at J; junction bases unmatched: 12. This CDR3 has 15 residues. As DNA, the CDR3 is TGTGCCAGCAGCCCGGTCACTAGCGGGCCGCAAGAGCAGTTCTTC. Translating gives CASSPVTSGPQEQFF. Together with reference TRBV7-3 and TRBJ2-1, the CDR3 gives the full variable domain: GAGVSQTPSNKVTEKGKYVELRCDPISGHTALYWYRQSLGQGPEFLIYFQGTGAADDSGLPNDRFFAVRPEGSVSTLKIQRTERGDSAVYLCASSPVTSGPQEQFFGPGTRLTVL.

V usage is TRBV2 and J usage is TRBJ2-7, with TRBD2 as a possible D gene (6 bases). Germline assignment: CDR1 SNHLY and CDR2 FYNNEI. The CDR3 spans 13 residues. Trimming removed 7 bases at V and 2 bases at J, with 12 bases between. This CDR3 is CASKGAGTYEQYF. CDR3 DNA sequence: TGTGCCAGCAAGGGCGCGGGGACCTACGAGCAGTACTTC. The whole variable domain, filled in from reference TRBV2 and TRBJ2-7, reads EPEVTQTPSHQVTQMGQEVILRCVPISNHLYFYWYRQILGQKVEFLVSFYNNEISEKSEIFDDQFSVERPDGSNFTLKIRSTKLEDSAMYFCASKGAGTYEQYFGPGTRLTVT.

The rearrangement uses TRBV2 and TRBJ2-7; D is undetermined. Germline-derived CDR1 and CDR2 are SNHLY and FYNNEI. With 5 bases removed from V and 0 bases from J, the gap between germline ends came to 8 bases. The CDR3 is 13 amino acids. For the CDR3, the DNA is TGTGCCAGCAGTACGACGGTCTCCTACGAGCAGTACTTC. Protein: CASSTTVSYEQYF.

The CDR3 coding sequence is TGTGCCAGCAGCTTGGCCGGGGTCTTGGGATCTGGAAACACCATATATTTT. Residues: CASSLAGVLGSGNTIYF. The V call is TRBV5-6, the J call TRBJ1-3, with unresolved D. V gave up 0 bases and J gave up 1 base, with 14 bases separating them. CDR3 length: 17 residues. Germline V gene sequence: CDR1 SGHDT, CDR2 YYEEEE.

The CDR3 sequence is CATQGSGNTIYF. In DNA, the CDR3 is TGTGCCACTCAGGGGTCCGGAAACACCATATATTTT. V is TRBV19 and J is TRBJ1-3, with D perhaps TRBD1 (6 bases). V was clipped by 10 bases and J by 4 bases, with 11 bases between them. Per the germline V gene, CDR1 is LNHDA and CDR2 is SQIVND (reference sequence). This CDR3 is built from 12 residues.

This clone qualifies as medium-sized. The chain carries TRBV2 and TRBJ1-1; 7 bases align to TRBD1. Germline values: CDR1 SNHLY, CDR2 FYNNEI. This CDR3 spans 12 amino acids. The CDR3 is CAAGRGPTEAFF. The CDR3 bases are TGTGCAGCCGGGAGGGGGCCCACTGAAGCTTTCTTT.

The J gene is TRBJ1-5, the V gene TRBV15; D unresolved. This CDR3 spans 15 amino acids. Germline V lookup: CDR1 LNHNV, CDR2 YYDKDF (reference sequence). The V gene lost 1 base and the J gene lost 9 bases, with 16 bases spanning the gap. CDR3 residues: CATSRVYRVDGPQHF. The CDR3 nucleotides read TGTGCCACCAGCAGAGTCTACCGGGTGGATGGGCCCCAGCATTTT.

This clone was seen just once. J is TRBJ1-3 and V is TRBV5-8; D gene uncertain. The CDR3 totals 13 residues. The germline V and J ends were trimmed by 3 bases and 0 bases, with 4 bases remaining between them. In germline, CDR1 is SGHTS, CDR2 YDEGEE. CDR3: CASSYLSGNTIYF. In DNA form, the CDR3 reads TGTGCCAGCAGCTACCTCTCTGGAAACACCATATATTTT.

This clone was counted once. The V call is TRBV19, the J call TRBJ1-2; D call uncertain. The CDR3 contains 13 residues. Germline loops: CDR1 LNHDA, CDR2 SQIVND (reference sequence). Trimming removed 2 bases at V and 4 bases at J, with 8 bases between. The CDR3, as DNA: TGTGCCAGTAGTATAACTGTACTCTATGGCTACACCTTC. The encoded protein is CASSITVLYGYTF.

The chain is built from TRBV5-1 and TRBJ1-2; 7 nucleotides match TRBD1. Germline loops: CDR1 SGHRS, CDR2 YFSETQ. V lost 0 bases, J lost 4 bases, and 6 bases stayed unmatched. There are 15 residues in the CDR3. The CDR3 region has the DNA TGCGCCAGCAGCTTGGGGGACAGATGGACCTATGGCTACACCTTC. Protein sequence: CASSLGDRWTYGYTF.

The V gene is TRBV7-6, the J gene TRBJ1-1; D remains ambiguous. This CDR3 has 13 amino acids. The ends were cut back, 0 bases at V and 7 bases at J, with 9 bases in the middle. Germline CDR1 is SGHVS and CDR2 is FNYEAQ. The CDR3 region has the DNA TGTGCCAGCAGCTTAGCGGCAGAAAGTGAAGCTTTCTTT. Translated, it gives CASSLAAESEAFF.

The V call is TRBV2, the J call TRBJ2-3; D uncertain. Looked up from germline, CDR1 is SNHLY and CDR2 is FYNNEI. CDR3 length: 11 amino acids. Between the trimmed V and J ends, which lost 8 bases and 0 bases, there was a span of 3 bases. The CDR3 is CASRSTDTQYF. The CDR3 DNA reads as TGTGCCAGCCGAAGCACAGATACGCAGTATTTT.

The genes are TRBV14 and TRBJ1-2; 8 bases line up with TRBD1. The V segment lost 4 bases and the J segment 8 bases; nucleotides outside the gene matches: 3. The V gene's germline CDR1 is SGHDN and CDR2 FVKESK. CDR3 length: 12 amino acids. The DNA of the CDR3 is TGTGCCAGCAGCCGGACAGGGCGAGGCTACACCTTC. Amino acid sequence: CASSRTGRGYTF.

J is TRBJ1-5 and V is TRBV15; 7 bases are a match to TRBD1. Germline loops: CDR1 LNHNV, CDR2 YYDKDF (reference sequence). Trimming cost V 4 bases and J 4 bases; bases outside gene matches: 10. The CDR3 extends over 16 amino acids. Here the CDR3 reads CATSTGRQGGNQPQHF. The CDR3 DNA sequence: TGTGCCACCAGCACCGGGAGGCAGGGGGGTAATCAGCCCCAGCATTTT.

The chain combines TRBV5-8 with TRBJ2-7; 10 bases align to TRBD2. CDR1 and CDR2 from the germline V gene are SGHTS and YDEGEE. The junction had 19 bases not matched to a gene; V was cut back by 3 bases and J by 1 base. The CDR3 is 20 amino acids. DNA for the CDR3: TGTGCCAGCAGCTCTCCTAGGTGGAGCGGGAGGGCCGCAGGGTCCTACGAGCAGTACTTC. This codes for CASSSPRWSGRAAGSYEQYF.